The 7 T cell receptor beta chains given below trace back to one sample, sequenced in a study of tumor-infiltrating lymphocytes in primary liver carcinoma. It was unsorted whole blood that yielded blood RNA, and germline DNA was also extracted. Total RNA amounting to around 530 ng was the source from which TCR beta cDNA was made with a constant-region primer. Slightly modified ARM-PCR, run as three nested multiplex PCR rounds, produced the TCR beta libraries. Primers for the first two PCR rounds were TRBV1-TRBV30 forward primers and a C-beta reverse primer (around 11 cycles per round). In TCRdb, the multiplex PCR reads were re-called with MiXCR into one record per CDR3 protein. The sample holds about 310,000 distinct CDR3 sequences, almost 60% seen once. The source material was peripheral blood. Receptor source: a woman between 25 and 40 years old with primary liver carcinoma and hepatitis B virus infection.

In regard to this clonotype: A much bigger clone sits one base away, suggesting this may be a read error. CDR3 coding DNA: TGCGCCAACAGCCAAGAGGGGGCGGGAAGGCTCAATGAGCAGTTCTTC. This translates into CANSQEGAGRLNEQFF. This chain uses TRBV4-1 with TRBJ2-1; D perhaps matches TRBD1 (7 bases). Germline CDR1 reads MGHRA; CDR2 reads YSYEKL. This CDR3 has 16 residues.

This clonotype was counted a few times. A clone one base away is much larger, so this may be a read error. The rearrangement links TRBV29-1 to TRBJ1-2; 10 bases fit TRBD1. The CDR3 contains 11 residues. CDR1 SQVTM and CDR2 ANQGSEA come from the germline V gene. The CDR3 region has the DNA TGCGGCGTTGGGTTGGGACAGGGGTACACCTTC. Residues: CGVGLGQGYTF.

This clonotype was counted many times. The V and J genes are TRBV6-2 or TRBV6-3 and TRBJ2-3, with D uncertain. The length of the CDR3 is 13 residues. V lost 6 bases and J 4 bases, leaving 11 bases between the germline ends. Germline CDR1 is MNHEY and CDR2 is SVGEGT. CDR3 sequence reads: CASRSMGSDTQYF. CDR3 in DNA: TGTGCCAGCAGGTCGATGGGGTCAGATACGCAGTATTTT.

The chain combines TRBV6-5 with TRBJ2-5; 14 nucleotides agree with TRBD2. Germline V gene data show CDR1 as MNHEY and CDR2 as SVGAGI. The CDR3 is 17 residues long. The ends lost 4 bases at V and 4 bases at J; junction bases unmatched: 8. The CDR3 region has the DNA TGTGCCAGCAGTTTGACTAGCGGGAGGGCCGGGCGAGAGACCCAGTACTTC. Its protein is CASSLTSGRAGRETQYF.

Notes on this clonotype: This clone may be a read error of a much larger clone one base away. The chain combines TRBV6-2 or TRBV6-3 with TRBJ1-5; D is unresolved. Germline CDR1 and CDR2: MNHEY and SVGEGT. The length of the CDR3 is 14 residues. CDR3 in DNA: TGTGCCAGCAGTTACAAAGTGACCAATCAGTCCCAGCATTTT. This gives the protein CASSYKVTNQSQHF.

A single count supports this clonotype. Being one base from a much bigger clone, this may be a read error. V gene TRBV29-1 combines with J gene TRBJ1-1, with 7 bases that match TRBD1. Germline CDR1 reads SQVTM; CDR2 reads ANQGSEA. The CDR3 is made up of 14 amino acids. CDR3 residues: CSVDRGSLKTEAFF. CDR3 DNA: TGCAGCGTTGACAGGGGGTCCTTGAAGACTGAAGCTTTCTTT.

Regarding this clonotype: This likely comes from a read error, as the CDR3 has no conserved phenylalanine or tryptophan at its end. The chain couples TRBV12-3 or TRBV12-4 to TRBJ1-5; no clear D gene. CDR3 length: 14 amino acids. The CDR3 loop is CASSFGGNNQPQHY. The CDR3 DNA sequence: TGCGCCAGCAGTTTTGGAGGGAACAATCAGCCCCAGCATTAT.